The present TCR beta chain was sequenced within a study of tissue T cells after allogeneic stem cell transplantation. Comments on this clone: The antigen is undetermined. Genes and germline come from the mouse. With the read ending 1 residue before the CDR3 end, the germline J gene is used to fill in that end.

The germline V and J ends were trimmed by 6 bases and 0 bases, with 8 bases remaining between them. Looked up from germline, CDR1 is MSHET and CDR2 is SYDVDS. CDR3 length: 13 residues. Broader study findings: Anatomically similar tissues had similar TCR repertoires within each patient.

The protocol was immunoSEQ multiplex PCR, while the TCRdb copy is restricted to in-frame clones and leaves out a portion. In the table there are around 17,000 clones, roughly 72% of which are singletons. The V gene is TRBV29, the J gene TRBJ1-1, with D tentatively TRBD1 (6 bases). The source is a female BALB/c mouse in good health. For this mouse line, the MHC haplotype is H2-d. Source material: spleen. The CDR3 reads CASRGTTNTEVFF. The CDR3 bases that were read are TGTGCTAGCAGAGGGACAACAAACACAGAAGTCTTC.